The 13 T cell receptor beta chains given below trace back to one sample, sequenced in a study of T cell responses to AZD1222 COVID-19 vaccine. TCRdb's copy holds only in-frame clones and misses some; the assay was immunoSEQ multiplex PCR. Here the sample spans roughly 100,000 clones, about 91% being singletons. Specimen: peripheral blood, collected on day 0 of AZD1222 vaccination. The source is an adult in good health.

This chain links TRBV19 with TRBJ1-2; 8 bases line up with TRBD1. Looked up from germline, CDR1 is LNHDA and CDR2 is SQIVND (reference sequence). The CDR3 runs 16 residues. Trimming removed 5 bases from V and 6 bases from J; junction bases left unmatched: 14. CDR3 sequence (DNA): TGTGCCAGTAGTCTAATGATTCCAGGGGGCAGGGATGGCTACACCTTC. This gives the protein CASSLMIPGGRDGYTF.

V gene TRBV21-1 combines with J gene TRBJ1-1. TRBV21-1 corresponds to a pseudogene. The CDR3 consists of 19 residues. The CDR3 loop is CASSKRRVWEGLRNTEAFF. In DNA form, the CDR3 reads TGTGCCAGCAGCAAACGACGGGTATGGGAGGGGCTCAGAAACACTGAAGCTTTCTTT.

J is TRBJ2-5 and V is TRBV5-6; 7 positions match TRBD2. The ends lost 4 bases at V and 1 base at J; junction bases unmatched: 10. Germline assignment: CDR1 SGHDT and CDR2 YYEEEE. There are 16 residues in the CDR3. The CDR3 DNA reads TGTGCCAGCAGCGACCGGACTAGTGTAATCCAAGAGACCCAGTACTTC. This sequence encodes CASSDRTSVIQETQYF.

The chain carries TRBV23-1 and TRBJ2-1, with 10 bases matching TRBD1. Being an ORF, TRBV23-1 has a function that is uncertain. Trimming took 2 bases from V and 4 from J; bases not matched to a gene: 2. The CDR3 is 15 amino acids. The CDR3 reads CASSQDRGLYNEQFF. In nucleotides, the CDR3 is TGCGCCAGCAGTCAAGACAGGGGGCTTTACAATGAGCAGTTCTTC.

This chain connects TRBV12-3 or TRBV12-4 to TRBJ2-1; possibly TRBD2 for D (5 bases). CDR3 length equals 12 residues. V was shortened by 7 bases and J by 8 bases, with 12 bases between the two germline ends. As DNA, the CDR3 is TGTGCCAGCACCCAACGGAGGTATGAGCAGTTCTTC. This codes for CASTQRRYEQFF.

The chain employs TRBV7-6 and TRBJ1-5; unclear D gene. With 1 base removed from V and 7 bases from J, the gap between germline ends came to 11 bases. Germline CDR1 SGHVS, CDR2 FNYEAQ. The CDR3 is 14 amino acids. The CDR3 protein is CASSLGEGRQPQHF. CDR3 DNA: TGTGCCAGCAGCTTAGGGGAAGGGCGGCAGCCCCAGCATTTT.

This chain joins TRBV10-3 and TRBJ1-5; no definite D call. V was clipped by 10 bases and J by 1 base, with 8 bases between them. This CDR3 spans 12 amino acids. Germline V gene data show CDR1 as ENHRY and CDR2 as SYGVKD. The CDR3 DNA follows: TGTGCCACCGGACCGAGCAATCAGCCCCAGCATTTT. It codes for CATGPSNQPQHF.

This clone was seen just once. The genes are TRBV13 and TRBJ2-1; 12 bases match TRBD2. Unmatched junction bases numbered 13, after V lost 5 bases and J lost 5 bases. The CDR3 length is 18 residues. CDR1 and CDR2 (germline): PRHDT, FYEKMQ (reference sequence). Here the CDR3 reads CASSPSRTSGAPHNEQFF. As DNA, the CDR3 is TGTGCCAGCAGCCCGAGCCGGACTAGCGGGGCTCCACACAATGAGCAGTTCTTC.

The chain has TRBV2 and TRBJ2-5; no clear D gene. This CDR3 spans 11 amino acids. The V gene lost 9 bases and the J gene lost 3 bases, with 8 bases spanning the gap. Germline V CDR1 and CDR2: SNHLY, FYNNEI. The CDR3 is CASSLEETQYF. CDR3 in DNA: TGTGCCAGTTCCCTTGAAGAGACCCAGTACTTC.

V is TRBV27 and J is TRBJ1-5; 11 nucleotides match TRBD1. Looked up from germline, CDR1 is MNHEY and CDR2 is SMNVEV (reference sequence). Trimming at V came to 7 bases and at J to 6 bases, leaving 14 bases not matched to a gene. The CDR3 extends over 17 amino acids. Here the CDR3 DNA reads TGTGCCAGCAACCCCTTTAGGCCGGGACAGGGGGTTCAGCCCCAGCATTTT. Its translation is CASNPFRPGQGVQPQHF.

The chain recombines TRBV24-1 with TRBJ1-1; the D gene is possibly TRBD1 (5 bases). V gave up 5 bases and J gave up 0 bases, with 12 bases separating them. Germline lookup yields CDR1 KGHDR and CDR2 SFDVKD. The CDR3 spans 15 residues. The CDR3 sequence is CATSGVQEVNTEAFF. Here the CDR3 DNA reads TGTGCCACCAGTGGTGTACAGGAGGTGAACACTGAAGCTTTCTTT.

This clone was seen only a few times. The chain uses TRBV30 and TRBJ1-4, with TRBD1 matching 10 bases. The J segment lost 0 bases and the V segment lost 8 bases, leaving 0 bases of the junction unmatched. The CDR3 length is 13 residues. Germline V gene sequence: CDR1 GTSNPN, CDR2 SVGIG (reference sequence). The CDR3 DNA is TGTGCCGGACAGGGGGCAACTAATGAAAAACTGTTTTTT. Its protein product is CAGQGATNEKLFF.

This clone occurred once. The V gene is TRBV7-2, the J gene TRBJ2-2; the D gene is possibly TRBD2 (7 bases). V was shortened by 5 bases and J by 5 bases, with 24 bases between the two germline ends. Looked up from germline, CDR1 is SGHTA and CDR2 is FQGNSA. The CDR3 contains 18 residues. CDR3 sequence reads: CASSARLVGGPGTGELFF. The DNA of the CDR3 is TGTGCCAGCAGCGCTAGACTAGTGGGGGGGCCGGGGACCGGGGAGCTGTTTTTT.